This T cell receptor (beta chain) emerged from a study of T cell changes during pregnancy in multiple sclerosis. Assay: immunoSEQ multiplex PCR; the TCRdb copy retains only in-frame clones and omits some. The sample records 75,000 to 90,000 clones, 91% being singletons. Trimming took 5 bases from V and 6 from J, leaving 7 bases between them. CDR1 SGHAT and CDR2 FQNNGV come from the germline V gene. CDR3 size: 11 residues. This TCR derives from a female donor in good health, serving as a control in a pregnancy study. Some clones in this sample may be carry-over from other donors' samples. This chain joins TRBV11-2 and TRBJ1-2; D remains ambiguous. Sequenced here: PBMCs, sampled in the first trimester of pregnancy. CDR3 nucleotide sequence: TGTGCCAGCAGCAAACAGCATGGCTACACCTTC. This gives the protein CASSKQHGYTF.